The present TCR beta chain was sequenced within a study of T cell repertoires in cytomegalovirus infection. TCRdb reprocessed the reads with MiXCR, giving one entry per CDR3 protein. The data show about 740,000 distinct CDR3 sequences, with 35% seen just once and around 2.6% held by the top ten. The table lists this clonotype with many counts. The sequencing sample was made of PBMCs. The sequence was collected from a human donor in good health (CMV status not recorded). Some clones in this sample may be carry-over from other donors' samples.

CDR3 coding DNA: TGTGCCAGCAGGGAGGGGCATCAGCCCCAGCATTTT. This translates into CASREGHQPQHF. The rearrangement joins TRBV28 to TRBJ1-5; D possibly corresponds to TRBD1 (5 bases). V gave up 6 bases and J gave up 5 bases, with 8 bases separating them. The germline V gene encodes CDR1 MDHEN and CDR2 SYDVKM. The CDR3 is 12 amino acids.